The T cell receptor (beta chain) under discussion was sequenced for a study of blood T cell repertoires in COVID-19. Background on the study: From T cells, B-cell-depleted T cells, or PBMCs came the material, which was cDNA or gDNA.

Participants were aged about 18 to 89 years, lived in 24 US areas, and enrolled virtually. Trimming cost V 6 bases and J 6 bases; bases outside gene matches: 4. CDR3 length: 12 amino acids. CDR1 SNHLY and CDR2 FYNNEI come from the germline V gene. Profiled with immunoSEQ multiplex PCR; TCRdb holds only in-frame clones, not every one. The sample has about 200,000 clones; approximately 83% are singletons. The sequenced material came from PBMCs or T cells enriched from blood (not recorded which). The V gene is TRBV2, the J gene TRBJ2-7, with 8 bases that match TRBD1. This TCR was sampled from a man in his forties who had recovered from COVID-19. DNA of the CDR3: TGTGCCAGCAGGAGACAGGGGACCGAGCAGTACTTC. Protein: CASRRQGTEQYF.